The T cell receptor beta chain described here comes from a study of T-cell reconstitution after alpha-beta-depleted transplantation in children. Broader study findings: It was newly produced T cells that mostly accounted for T-cell counts and diversity one year after transplant. Several hundred expanded graft clones reportedly supplied alpha-beta T cells about two months after transplant. In some patients, recipient T cells and intrathymic progenitors surviving conditioning explained high day-60 diversity.

In regard to this clonotype: Its antigen is not known.

Unique molecular identifiers were used to barcode this TCRbeta library. Via MiXCR, TCRdb re-called the PCR reads, giving one row per CDR3 protein. This repertoire shows about 830,000 distinct CDR3 sequences, about 15% found once; its top ten account for just under 5%. Trimming removed 1 base from V and 2 bases from J, with 12 bases in between. The CDR3 is made up of 17 amino acids. Germline values: CDR1 MGHRA, CDR2 YSYEKL. This rearrangement joins TRBV4-1 to TRBJ2-6, with a weak D call TRBD1 (5 bases). Material: PBMCs, mostly from graft donor cells, obtained 360 days after TCRalphabeta/CD19-depleted stem cell transplant. The sequence was collected from a male patient between 10 and 17 years old who had a stem cell transplant for acute lymphoblastic leukemia, so the T cells may come from the graft donor. The CDR3 coding sequence is TGCGCCAGCAGCCAAGGCGGCTGGGGCGCTGGGGCCAACGTCCTGACTTTC. It codes for CASSQGGWGAGANVLTF.